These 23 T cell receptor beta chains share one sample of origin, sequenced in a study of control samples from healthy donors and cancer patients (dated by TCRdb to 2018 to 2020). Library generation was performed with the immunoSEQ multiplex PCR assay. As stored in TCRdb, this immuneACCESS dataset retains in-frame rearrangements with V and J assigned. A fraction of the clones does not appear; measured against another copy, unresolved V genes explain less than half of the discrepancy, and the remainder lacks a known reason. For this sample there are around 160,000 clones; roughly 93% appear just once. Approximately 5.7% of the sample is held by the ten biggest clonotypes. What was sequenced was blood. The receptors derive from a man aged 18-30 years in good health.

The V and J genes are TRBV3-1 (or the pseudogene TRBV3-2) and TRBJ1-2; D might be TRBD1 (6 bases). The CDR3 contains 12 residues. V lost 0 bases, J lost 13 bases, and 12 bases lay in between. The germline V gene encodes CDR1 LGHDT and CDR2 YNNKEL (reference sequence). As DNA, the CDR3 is TGTGCCAGCAGCCAAGATGGACAGTTCTTCACCTTC. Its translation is CASSQDGQFFTF.

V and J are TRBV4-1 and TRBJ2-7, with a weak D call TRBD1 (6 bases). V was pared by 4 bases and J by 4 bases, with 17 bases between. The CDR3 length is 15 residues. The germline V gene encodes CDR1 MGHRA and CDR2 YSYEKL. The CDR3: CASSPRTEGDYEQYF. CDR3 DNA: TGCGCCAGCAGCCCGCGGACAGAAGGTGATTACGAGCAGTACTTC.

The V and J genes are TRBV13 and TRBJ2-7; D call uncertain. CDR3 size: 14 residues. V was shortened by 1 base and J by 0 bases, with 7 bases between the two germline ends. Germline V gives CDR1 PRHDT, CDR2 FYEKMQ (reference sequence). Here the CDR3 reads CASSLVASSYEQYF. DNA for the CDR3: TGTGCCAGCAGCTTAGTAGCCAGCTCCTACGAGCAGTACTTC.

The CDR3 region is CATITGTPGTEAFF. The CDR3 nucleotides are TGTGCCACCATCACCGGGACGCCGGGCACTGAAGCTTTCTTT. The chain employs TRBV15 and TRBJ1-1, with D possibly being TRBD1 (5 bases). CDR3 length: 14 residues. V shed 7 bases and J shed 4 bases, with 16 bases lying between them. Per the germline V gene, CDR1 is LNHNV and CDR2 is YYDKDF (reference sequence). Full variable domain (missing parts from reference TRBV15 and TRBJ1-1): DAMVIQNPRYQVTQFGKPVTLSCSQTLNHNVMYWYQQKSSQAPKLLFHYYDKDFNNEADTPDNFQSRRPNTSFCFLDIRSPGLGDTAMYLCATITGTPGTEAFFGQGTRLTVV.

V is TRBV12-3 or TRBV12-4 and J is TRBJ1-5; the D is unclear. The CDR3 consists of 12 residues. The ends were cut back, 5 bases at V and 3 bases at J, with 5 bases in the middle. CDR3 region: CASSLTNQPQHF. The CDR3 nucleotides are TGTGCCAGCAGTCTAACCAATCAGCCCCAGCATTTT.

CDR3 DNA: TGTGCCAGCAGCGTAGAGGGGACCGCAGATACGCAGTATTTT. It encodes CASSVEGTADTQYF. The J gene is TRBJ2-3, the V gene TRBV9; D may match TRBD1 or TRBD2 (5 bases each). Trimming left V 0 bases short and J 4 bases short, with 9 bases between. CDR3 size: 14 residues. From germline, CDR1 is SGDLS and CDR2 YYNGEE.

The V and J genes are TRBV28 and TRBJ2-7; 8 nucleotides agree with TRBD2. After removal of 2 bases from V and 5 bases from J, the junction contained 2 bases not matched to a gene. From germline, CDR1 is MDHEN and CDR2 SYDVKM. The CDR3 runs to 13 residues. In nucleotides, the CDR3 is TGTGCCAGCAGTTTAGAACTAGCGGACGAGCAGTACTTC. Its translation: CASSLELADEQYF.

CDR3 DNA sequence: TGTGCCAGCAGTGTACAGGGACAGGACCATGGCTACACCTTC. Translating it yields CASSVQGQDHGYTF. The V and J genes are TRBV25-1 and TRBJ1-2; 8 nucleotides line up with TRBD1. The CDR3 is 14 amino acids. The germline V gene has CDR1 MGHDK and CDR2 SYGVNS. Unmatched junction bases numbered 7, after V lost 4 bases and J lost 6 bases.

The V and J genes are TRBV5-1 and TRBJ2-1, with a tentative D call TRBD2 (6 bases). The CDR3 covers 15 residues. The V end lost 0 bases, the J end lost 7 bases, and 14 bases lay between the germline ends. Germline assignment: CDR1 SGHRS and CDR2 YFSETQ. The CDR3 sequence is CASSLGAGRRNEQFF. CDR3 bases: TGCGCCAGCAGCTTGGGTGCGGGAAGGAGGAATGAGCAGTTCTTC.

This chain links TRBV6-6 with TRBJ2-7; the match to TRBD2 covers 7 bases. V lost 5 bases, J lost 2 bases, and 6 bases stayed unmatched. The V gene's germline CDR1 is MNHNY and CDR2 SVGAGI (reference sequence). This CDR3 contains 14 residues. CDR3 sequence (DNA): TGTGCCAGCAGTCCGTCTAGCGGTACCTACGAGCAGTACTTC. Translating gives CASSPSSGTYEQYF.

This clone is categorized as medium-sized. CDR3 sequence reads: CASSPEASGGVTDTQYF. In nucleotides, the CDR3 is TGTGCCAGCAGCCCCGAGGCTAGCGGGGGGGTCACAGATACGCAGTATTTT. J is TRBJ2-3 and V is TRBV9; 12 nucleotides match TRBD2. The CDR3 is made up of 17 amino acids. Germline loops: CDR1 SGDLS, CDR2 YYNGEE. Trimming took 4 bases from V and 2 from J; bases not matched to a gene: 8.

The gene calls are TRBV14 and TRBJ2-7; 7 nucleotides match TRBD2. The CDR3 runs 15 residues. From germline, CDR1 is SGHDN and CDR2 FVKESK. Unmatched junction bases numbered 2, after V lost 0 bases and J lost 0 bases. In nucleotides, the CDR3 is TGTGCCAGCAGCCAAGATAGCGGGTACTCCTACGAGCAGTACTTC. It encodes CASSQDSGYSYEQYF.

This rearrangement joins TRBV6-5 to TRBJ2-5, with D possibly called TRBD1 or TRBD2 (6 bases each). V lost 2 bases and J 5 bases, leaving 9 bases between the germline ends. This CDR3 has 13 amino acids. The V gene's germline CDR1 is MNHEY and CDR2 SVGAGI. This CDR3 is CASSYGGPETQYF. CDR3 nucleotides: TGTGCCAGCAGTTACGGGGGGCCGGAGACCCAGTACTTC.

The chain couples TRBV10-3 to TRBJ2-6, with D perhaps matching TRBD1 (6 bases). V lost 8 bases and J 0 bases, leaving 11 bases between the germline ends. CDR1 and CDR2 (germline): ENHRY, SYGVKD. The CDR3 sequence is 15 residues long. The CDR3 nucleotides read TGTGCCATCCGGACAGCCATCTCTGGGGCCAACGTCCTGACTTTC. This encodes CAIRTAISGANVLTF.

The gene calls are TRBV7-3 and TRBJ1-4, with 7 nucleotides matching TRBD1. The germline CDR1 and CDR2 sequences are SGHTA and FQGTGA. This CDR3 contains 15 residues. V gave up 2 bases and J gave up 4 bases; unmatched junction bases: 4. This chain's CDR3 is CASSLGGTVNEKLFF. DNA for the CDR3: TGTGCCAGCAGCTTAGGAGGGACAGTTAATGAAAAACTGTTTTTT.

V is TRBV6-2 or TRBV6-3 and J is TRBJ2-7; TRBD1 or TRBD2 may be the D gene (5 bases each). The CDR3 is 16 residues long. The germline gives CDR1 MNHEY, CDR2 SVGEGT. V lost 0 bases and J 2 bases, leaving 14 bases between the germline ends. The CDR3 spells CASSYSTSTGPYEQYF. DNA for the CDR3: TGTGCCAGCAGTTACTCGACGTCCACGGGACCCTACGAGCAGTACTTC.

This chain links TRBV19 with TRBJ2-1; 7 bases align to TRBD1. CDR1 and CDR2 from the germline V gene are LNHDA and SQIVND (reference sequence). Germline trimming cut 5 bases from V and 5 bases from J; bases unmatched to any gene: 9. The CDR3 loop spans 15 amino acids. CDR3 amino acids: CASSWSRGNDNEQFF. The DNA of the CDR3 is TGTGCCAGTAGTTGGAGCAGGGGGAATGACAATGAGCAGTTCTTC.

Here the CDR3 reads CASSEAGPGNTIYF. CDR3 DNA: TGTGCCAGCAGTGAAGCGGGGCCAGGAAACACCATATATTTT. This rearrangement joins TRBV2 to TRBJ1-3; possibly TRBD1 for D (5 bases). The germline CDR1 and CDR2 sequences are SNHLY and FYNNEI. The germline V and J ends were trimmed by 0 bases and 4 bases, with 7 bases remaining between them. The CDR3 totals 14 residues.

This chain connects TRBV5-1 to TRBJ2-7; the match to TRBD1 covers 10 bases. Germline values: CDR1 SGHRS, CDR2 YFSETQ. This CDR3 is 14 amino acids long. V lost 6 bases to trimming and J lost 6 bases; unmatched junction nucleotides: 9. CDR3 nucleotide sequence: TGCGCCAGCATGATGGACAGGGGGTTTAGCGAGCAGTACTTC. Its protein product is CASMMDRGFSEQYF.

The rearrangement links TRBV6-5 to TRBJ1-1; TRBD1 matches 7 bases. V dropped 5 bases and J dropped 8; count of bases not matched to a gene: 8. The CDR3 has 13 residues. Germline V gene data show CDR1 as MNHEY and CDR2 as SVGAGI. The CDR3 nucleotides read TGTGCCAGCAGTAACCCGACAGGGAAAGAAGCTTTCTTT. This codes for CASSNPTGKEAFF.

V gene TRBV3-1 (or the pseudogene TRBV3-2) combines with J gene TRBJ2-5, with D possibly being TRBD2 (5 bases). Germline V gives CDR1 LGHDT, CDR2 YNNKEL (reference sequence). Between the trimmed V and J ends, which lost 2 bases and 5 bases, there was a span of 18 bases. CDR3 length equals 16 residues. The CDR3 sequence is CASSQPYSGLGETQYF. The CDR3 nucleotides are TGTGCCAGCAGCCAACCCTACTCGGGATTGGGTGAGACCCAGTACTTC.

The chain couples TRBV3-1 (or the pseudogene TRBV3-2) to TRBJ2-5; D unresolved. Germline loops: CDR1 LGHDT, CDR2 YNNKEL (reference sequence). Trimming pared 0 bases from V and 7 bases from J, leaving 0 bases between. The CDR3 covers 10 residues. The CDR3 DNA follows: TGTGCCAGCAGCCAAGAGACCCAGTACTTC. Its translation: CASSQETQYF.

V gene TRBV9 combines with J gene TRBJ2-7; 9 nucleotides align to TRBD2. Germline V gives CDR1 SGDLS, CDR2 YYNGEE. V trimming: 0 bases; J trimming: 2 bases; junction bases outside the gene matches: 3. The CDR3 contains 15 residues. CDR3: CASSVGLAGTYEQYF. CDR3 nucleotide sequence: TGTGCCAGCAGCGTAGGGCTAGCGGGGACCTACGAGCAGTACTTC.